One and the same sample provided the 31 T cell receptor beta chains below, sequenced in a study of memory CD8 T cells in hepatitis C reinfection. Time point indicated: late/post reinfection, 12 to 24 weeks after detection. No in vitro expansion preceded TCR sequencing of the sorted cells. TCRdb's copy holds only in-frame clones and misses some; the assay was immunoSEQ multiplex PCR. The data show just over 45,000 clones, roughly nine tenths seen once. The sequenced sample was naive CD8+ T cells sorted from blood. The receptors were sampled from a man younger than 35 with hepatitis C virus infection.

The chain combines TRBV21-1 with TRBJ1-2; the D call TRBD1 from the table was never checked on the DNA. TRBV21-1 is assigned pseudogene status. The length of the CDR3 is 12 residues. The CDR3 loop is CASSLRTGGYTF. The CDR3 nucleotides read TGTGCCAGCAGCCTGCGGACAGGCGGCTACACCTTC.

This clone was observed once. This rearrangement joins TRBV2 to TRBJ2-5; the D gene is possibly TRBD2 (7 bases). CDR1 is SNHLY, CDR2 FYNNEI, per germline. Deletions cut 7 bases from V and 3 bases from J, with 18 bases between. The CDR3 length is 15 residues. CDR3 protein: CASMGEGGPKETQYF. CDR3 DNA: TGTGCCAGCATGGGAGAGGGGGGGCCCAAAGAGACCCAGTACTTC. The complete variable domain, with remaining parts taken from reference TRBV2 and TRBJ2-5, reads EPEVTQTPSHQVTQMGQEVILRCVPISNHLYFYWYRQILGQKVEFLVSFYNNEISEKSEIFDDQFSVERPDGSNFTLKIRSTKLEDSAMYFCASMGEGGPKETQYFGPGTRLLVL.

The J gene is TRBJ2-3, the V gene TRBV5-1, with a possible D match to TRBD1 (5 bases). The CDR3 sequence is 15 residues long. Trimming shortened V by 5 bases and J by 6 bases, and 19 bases separated the two germline ends. CDR1 and CDR2 from the germline V gene are SGHRS and YFSETQ. CDR3 DNA: TGCGCCAGCAGTCCCTTCTCAGGGCCTTTGGATACGCAGTATTTT. It is translated as CASSPFSGPLDTQYF.

This sequence joins TRBV7-9 and TRBJ2-2; 8 nucleotides agree with TRBD1. Trimming cost V 5 bases and J 4 bases; bases outside gene matches: 9. CDR1 SEHNR and CDR2 FQNEAQ come from the germline V gene (reference sequence). The CDR3 runs to 16 residues. The CDR3 region has the DNA TGTGCCAGCAGCACCCCGGACAGGGCGGGCACCGGGGAGCTGTTTTTT. The encoded protein is CASSTPDRAGTGELFF.

The chain employs TRBV7-9 and TRBJ2-7, with D possibly TRBD1 on 5 matching bases. The CDR3 spans 13 residues. With 6 bases removed from V and 5 bases from J, the gap between germline ends came to 14 bases. Germline assignment: CDR1 SEHNR and CDR2 FQNEAQ (reference sequence). The CDR3 protein is CASREDSAHEQYF. For the CDR3, the DNA is TGTGCCAGCAGAGAAGACAGCGCCCACGAGCAGTACTTC.

The rearrangement links TRBV7-2 to TRBJ1-5, with 8 bases that match TRBD1. V lost 2 bases and J lost 6; bases outside the gene matches: 6. The CDR3 runs 15 residues. Germline V CDR1 and CDR2: SGHTA, FQGNSA. CDR3: CASSLLQGAPQPQHF. CDR3 nucleotide sequence: TGTGCCAGCAGCTTATTGCAGGGGGCGCCTCAGCCCCAGCATTTT.

The rearrangement uses TRBV5-6 and TRBJ2-7, with 7 bases matching TRBD2. Germline CDR1 and CDR2: SGHDT and YYEEEE. The trim removed 0 bases at V and 2 bases at J, leaving 14 bases unmatched. The CDR3 spans 18 residues. The CDR3: CASSLAPGCGDYAYEQYF. The CDR3 region has the DNA TGTGCCAGCAGCTTGGCTCCAGGGTGTGGGGACTACGCCTACGAGCAGTACTTC.

This clone has only a few counts. The chain joins TRBV10-1 to TRBJ2-7, with a tentative D call TRBD1 (6 bases). Trimming left V 0 bases short and J 6 bases short, with 9 bases between. Germline lookup yields CDR1 WNHNN and CDR2 SYGVQD (reference sequence). The CDR3 covers 13 residues. CDR3 loop: CASSESQGSEQYF. CDR3 sequence (DNA): TGCGCCAGCAGTGAGTCCCAGGGGAGCGAGCAGTACTTC.

The chain couples TRBV7-8 to TRBJ2-7; TRBD2 matches 7 bases. The CDR3 is 15 amino acids. Germline V CDR1 and CDR2: SGHVS, FQNEAQ. J lost 3 bases, V lost 5 bases, and 10 bases had no gene match. DNA of the CDR3: TGTGCCAGCAGCCTCCTTAGCGGGCCTGGCTACGAGCAGTACTTC. Translating it yields CASSLLSGPGYEQYF.

The genes are TRBV28 and TRBJ2-7; 8 nucleotides agree with TRBD2. CDR1 and CDR2 from the germline V gene are MDHEN and SYDVKM. The V gene end was trimmed by 6 bases and the J gene end by 7 bases; junction bases not matched to a gene: 14. This CDR3 has 15 amino acids. CDR3: CASSPSTSVPPEQYF. DNA for the CDR3: TGTGCCAGCAGCCCGTCGACTAGCGTGCCTCCAGAGCAGTACTTC.

The chain combines TRBV6-5 with TRBJ1-6, with 8 bases identical to TRBD1. Germline values: CDR1 MNHEY, CDR2 SVGAGI. After removal of 10 bases from V and 2 bases from J, the junction contained 1 base not matched to a gene. The CDR3 sequence is 13 residues long. This CDR3 reads CATQGAYNSPLHF. CDR3 in DNA: TGTGCCACACAGGGGGCCTATAATTCACCCCTCCACTTT.

This clone was detected only a few times. V and J are TRBV25-1 and TRBJ1-1; D is uncertain. The CDR3 sequence is 12 residues long. With 4 bases removed from V and 1 base from J, the gap between germline ends came to 4 bases. Per the germline V gene, CDR1 is MGHDK and CDR2 is SYGVNS. The CDR3 DNA reads TGTGCCAGCAGTGCGGGGAACACTGAAGCTTTCTTT. This translates into CASSAGNTEAFF.

The chain is built from TRBV19 and TRBJ1-1, with no clear D. The CDR3 runs 12 residues. The V gene lost 8 bases and the J gene lost 1 base, with 8 bases spanning the gap. Per germline, CDR1 LNHDA and CDR2 SQIVND (reference sequence). CDR3 amino acids: CASVTGNTEAFF. CDR3 nucleotides: TGTGCCAGTGTAACGGGGAACACTGAAGCTTTCTTT.

This clone was counted only a few times. J is TRBJ1-1 and V is TRBV30; D is ambiguous. This CDR3 spans 12 amino acids. V dropped 0 bases and J dropped 4 bases, with 6 bases sitting between them. Per the germline V gene, CDR1 is GTSNPN and CDR2 is SVGIG (reference sequence). This CDR3 is CAWSVQPTEAFF. The CDR3, as DNA: TGTGCCTGGAGTGTACAACCCACTGAAGCTTTCTTT.

This chain connects TRBV4-2 to TRBJ2-7; 9 bases map to TRBD2. The CDR3 covers 16 residues. Trimming cost V 0 bases and J 3 bases; bases outside gene matches: 6. Germline V gene sequence: CDR1 LGHNA, CDR2 YNFKEQ. The CDR3 sequence: CASSQDSLAGHYEQYF. CDR3 nucleotide sequence: TGTGCCAGCAGCCAAGATTCACTAGCGGGTCACTACGAGCAGTACTTC.

The V call is TRBV19, the J call TRBJ2-7; 9 nucleotides align to TRBD1. The germline V gene encodes CDR1 LNHDA and CDR2 SQIVND (reference sequence). With 4 bases clipped from V and 0 bases from J, the junction kept 4 bases outside the gene matches. The CDR3 covers 15 residues. The CDR3 spells CASSTGQGYSYEQYF. The CDR3 DNA reads as TGTGCCAGTAGTACTGGACAGGGGTACTCCTACGAGCAGTACTTC.

This clone showed up just a few times. This chain links TRBV4-3 with TRBJ1-1, with a weak D call TRBD1 (6 bases). CDR3 length equals 14 residues. The V and J ends lost 0 bases and 5 bases respectively, with 10 bases between them. Germline V CDR1 and CDR2: LGHNA, YSLEER. The CDR3 sequence: CASSQDRGITEAFF. The CDR3 DNA sequence: TGCGCCAGCAGCCAAGACAGGGGCATAACTGAAGCTTTCTTT.

This clone occurred a few times. V usage is TRBV2 and J usage is TRBJ1-4; 10 bases are a match to TRBD1. Unmatched junction bases numbered 5, after V lost 6 bases and J lost 7 bases. Germline V CDR1 and CDR2: SNHLY, FYNNEI. The CDR3 consists of 14 residues. This CDR3 reads CASRLTGGFEKLFF. DNA of the CDR3: TGTGCCAGCAGATTGACAGGGGGCTTTGAAAAACTGTTTTTT.

The chain couples TRBV15 to TRBJ2-1; possible D gene TRBD1, 6 bases. The germline V gene encodes CDR1 LNHNV and CDR2 YYDKDF (reference sequence). There are 16 residues in the CDR3. V lost 5 bases and J lost 4, with 18 bases in between. The CDR3 is CATSGSSWTDYNEQFF. Written as DNA, the CDR3 is TGTGCCACCAGCGGGAGCTCCTGGACAGATTACAATGAGCAGTTCTTC.

V and J are TRBV7-9 and TRBJ1-1, with D possibly TRBD1 on 6 matching bases. The CDR3 has 13 residues. The germline V gene has CDR1 SEHNR and CDR2 FQNEAQ (reference sequence). Trimming removed 3 bases at V and 7 bases at J, with 12 bases between. CDR3 residues: CASSLAGAGEAFF. In DNA form, the CDR3 reads TGTGCCAGCAGCTTGGCAGGGGCGGGTGAAGCTTTCTTT.

This clone was observed a single time. The chain uses TRBV27 and TRBJ1-1, with 7 bases lining up with TRBD1. V shed 0 bases, J shed 1 base, and the junction held 2 bases outside the gene matches. CDR1 MNHEY and CDR2 SMNVEV come from the germline V gene (reference sequence). This CDR3 has 15 amino acids. The CDR3 sequence: CASSLSGGWNTEAFF. DNA for the CDR3: TGTGCCAGCAGTTTATCAGGGGGCTGGAACACTGAAGCTTTCTTT.

Remarks on this clone: The junction does not match germline at one end; this may be a read error. J is TRBJ1-3 and V is TRBV28; 10 positions match TRBD1. Germline CDR1 is MDHEN and CDR2 is SYDVKM. There are 12 residues in the CDR3. Here the CDR3 reads CASSYDRGRPIF. Here the CDR3 DNA reads TGTGCCAGCAGTTACGACAGGGGGCGCCCAATTTTT.

The chain combines TRBV9 with TRBJ2-2; D perhaps matches TRBD2 (7 bases). V gave up 3 bases and J gave up 2 bases, with 14 bases separating them. Germline V gives CDR1 SGDLS, CDR2 YYNGEE. The CDR3 spans 16 residues. The DNA of the CDR3 is TGTGCCAGCAGCGAGGGAGGGGGACCAAACACCGGGGAGCTGTTTTTT. Protein product: CASSEGGGPNTGELFF.

V gene TRBV7-9 combines with J gene TRBJ2-1, with D maybe TRBD2 (5 bases). Trimming pared 7 bases from V and 9 bases from J, leaving 31 bases between. CDR1 and CDR2 (germline): SEHNR, FQNEAQ (reference sequence). This CDR3 is built from 18 residues. The CDR3 DNA reads as TGTGCCAGCATACTCGAGGGCTTAACAGCCTCTACGTCCATTGAGCAGTTCTTC. Its translation is CASILEGLTASTSIEQFF.

This clone was observed once. The chain has TRBV4-1 and TRBJ1-4; the match to TRBD1 covers 7 bases. There are 16 residues in the CDR3. The germline CDR1 and CDR2 sequences are MGHRA and YSYEKL. The V and J ends lost 0 bases and 0 bases, in that order; junction bases with no gene match: 1. CDR3 amino acids: CASSQETGSTNEKLFF. CDR3 nucleotide sequence: TGCGCCAGCAGCCAAGAGACAGGGTCAACTAATGAAAAACTGTTTTTT.

This sequence joins TRBV11-2 and TRBJ2-7, with D possibly being TRBD2 (6 bases). Deletions cut 5 bases from V and 3 bases from J, with 17 bases between. The CDR3 runs 15 residues. Germline V gives CDR1 SGHAT, CDR2 FQNNGV. Written as DNA, the CDR3 is TGTGCCAGCAGCCCACCCGGGACTCCCAACTACGAGCAGTACTTC. Its protein product is CASSPPGTPNYEQYF.

V gene TRBV29-1 combines with J gene TRBJ2-2; 7 bases fit TRBD2. CDR1 is SQVTM, CDR2 ANQGSEA, per germline. The V and J ends lost 7 bases and 6 bases, in that order; junction bases with no gene match: 11. The CDR3 sequence is 14 residues long. The CDR3, as DNA: TGCAGCGCCTTCGGACTAGTTCCGTCCGGGGAGCTGTTTTTT. It yields the protein CSAFGLVPSGELFF.

V gene TRBV10-3 combines with J gene TRBJ1-1; no clear D gene. Trimming pared 6 bases from V and 1 base from J, leaving 9 bases between. The CDR3 has 13 residues. Germline V gives CDR1 ENHRY, CDR2 SYGVKD. CDR3 residues: CAIRDLGNTEAFF. CDR3 nucleotides: TGTGCCATCAGAGATCTAGGGAACACTGAAGCTTTCTTT.

V is TRBV5-6 and J is TRBJ2-7; 7 bases are shared with TRBD1. The trim removed 5 bases at V and 0 bases at J, leaving 5 bases unmatched. The length of the CDR3 is 14 residues. Germline loops: CDR1 SGHDT, CDR2 YYEEEE. The CDR3 region is CASRVTGSSYEQYF. In DNA, the CDR3 is TGTGCCAGCAGGGTGACAGGGAGCTCCTACGAGCAGTACTTC. The whole variable domain, filled in from reference TRBV5-6 and TRBJ2-7, reads DAGVTQSPTHLIKTRGQQVTLRCSPKSGHDTVSWYQQALGQGPQFIFQYYEEEERQRGNFPDRFSGHQFPNYSSELNVNALLLGDSALYLCASRVTGSSYEQYFGPGTRLTVT.

The chain combines TRBV27 with TRBJ1-2; 9 nucleotides align to TRBD1. Germline trimming cut 3 bases from V and 5 bases from J; bases unmatched to any gene: 7. Per the germline V gene, CDR1 is MNHEY and CDR2 is SMNVEV (reference sequence). The CDR3 has 15 amino acids. The CDR3 bases are TGTGCCAGCAGTTTCAGAGACAGGGGGTTATATGGCTACACCTTC. Translation: CASSFRDRGLYGYTF.

This clone was seen only a few times. The V and J genes are TRBV29-1 and TRBJ1-3; D unresolved. Germline V gene data show CDR1 as SQVTM and CDR2 as ANQGSEA. This CDR3 comprises 13 residues. The V end lost 6 bases, the J end lost 2 bases, and 11 bases lay between the germline ends. Here the CDR3 DNA reads TGCAGCGTCAGAACAGTGACTGGAAACACCATATATTTT. The encoded protein is CSVRTVTGNTIYF.